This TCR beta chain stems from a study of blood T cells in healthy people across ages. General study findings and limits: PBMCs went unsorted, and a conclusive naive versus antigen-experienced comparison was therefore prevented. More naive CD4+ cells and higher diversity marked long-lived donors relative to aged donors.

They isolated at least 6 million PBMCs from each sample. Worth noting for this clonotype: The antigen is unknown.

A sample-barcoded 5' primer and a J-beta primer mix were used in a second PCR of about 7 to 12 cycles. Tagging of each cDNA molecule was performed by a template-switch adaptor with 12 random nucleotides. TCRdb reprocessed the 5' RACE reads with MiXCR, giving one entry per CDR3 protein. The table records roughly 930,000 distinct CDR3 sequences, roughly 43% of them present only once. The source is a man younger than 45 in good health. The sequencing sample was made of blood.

In nucleotides, the CDR3 is TGCGCCAGCAATGGAGGGACAGGGCGAACCGGGGAGCTGTTTTTT. Its protein is CASNGGTGRTGELFF. The chain has TRBV5-1 and TRBJ2-2; 9 bases fit TRBD1. This CDR3 comprises 15 residues. The junction had 8 bases not matched to a gene; V was cut back by 6 bases and J by 5 bases. CDR1 is SGHRS and CDR2 is YFSETQ in the germline V gene.